The 14 T cell receptor beta chains below were found in one sample sequenced in a study of blood T cell repertoires in COVID-19. Clones were sequenced by immunoSEQ multiplex PCR, and TCRdb holds only the in-frame ones, with some missing. The sample records approximately 250,000 clones, 75% to 85% being singletons. Sequenced input: peripheral blood. The origin of the receptors is a woman aged 45-59 years with acute or convalescent COVID-19.

The V and J genes are TRBV20-1 and TRBJ1-1; TRBD1 aligns across 9 bases. Germline CDR1 reads DFQATT; CDR2 reads SNEGSKA (reference sequence). This CDR3 region has 15 residues. Trimming at V came to 3 bases and at J to 6 bases, leaving 11 bases not matched to a gene. Here the CDR3 DNA reads TGCAGTGCTAGTTTCCGCGACAGGGGGGGAGCTGAAGCTTTCTTT. This translates into CSASFRDRGGAEAFF.

The chain uses TRBV7-2 and TRBJ1-6; 7 bases line up with TRBD1. The germline V gene has CDR1 SGHTA and CDR2 FQGNSA. This CDR3 is 19 amino acids long. Trimming cost V 6 bases and J 0 bases; bases outside gene matches: 14. This CDR3 reads CASSPRDRRTLSYNSPLHF. As DNA, the CDR3 is TGTGCCAGCAGTCCCAGGGACAGACGTACCCTCTCCTATAATTCACCCCTCCACTTT.

This rearrangement joins TRBV12-3 or TRBV12-4 to TRBJ2-1; D is undetermined. This CDR3 region has 13 residues. The V and J ends lost 3 bases and 5 bases respectively, with 8 bases between them. The CDR3 nucleotides are TGTGCCAGCAGTTTTGACGAGGACAATGAGCAGTTCTTC. Its translation: CASSFDEDNEQFF.

The chain recombines TRBV21-1 with TRBJ2-3; TRBD1 reflects the table's D call only, with no check against the DNA. TRBV21-1 is termed a pseudogene. CDR3 length: 17 amino acids. In nucleotides, the CDR3 is TGTGCCGCCATTACCGGGACAGGGGAGGATAGCACAGATACGCAGTATTTT. Protein product: CAAITGTGEDSTDTQYF.

This CDR3 is CASSDGGRNQPQHF. Written as DNA, the CDR3 is TGTGCCAGCAGTGATGGGGGGAGGAATCAGCCCCAGCATTTT. This chain uses TRBV6-1 with TRBJ1-5; TRBD1 is a possible D gene (5 bases). Trimming cost V 3 bases and J 4 bases, with 10 bases left between them. The CDR3 is made up of 14 amino acids. Germline V gives CDR1 MNHNS, CDR2 SASEGT.

This clone was detected once. The V gene is TRBV5-1, the J gene TRBJ1-1, with TRBD1 matching over 8 bases. CDR3 length equals 15 residues. V dropped 4 bases and J dropped 1; count of bases not matched to a gene: 6. Per germline, CDR1 SGHRS and CDR2 YFSETQ. The CDR3 region is CASSIGQGGNTEAFF. DNA of the CDR3: TGCGCCAGCAGCATAGGACAGGGAGGGAACACTGAAGCTTTCTTT.

The J gene is TRBJ1-1, the V gene TRBV6-5, with 12 bases aligning to TRBD1. The V gene's germline CDR1 is MNHEY and CDR2 SVGAGI. V shed 6 bases, J shed 10 bases, and the junction held 6 bases outside the gene matches. The CDR3 contains 13 residues. The CDR3 sequence is CASSVGTGGTAFF. The CDR3 DNA is TGTGCCAGCAGCGTGGGGACAGGGGGCACAGCTTTCTTT.

The rearrangement uses TRBV14 and TRBJ2-1; no clear D. The germline gives CDR1 SGHDN, CDR2 FVKESK. V shed 1 base and J shed 11 bases, with 9 bases lying between them. The CDR3 is made up of 12 amino acids. For the CDR3, the DNA is TGTGCCAGCAGCCAAGTGGCACAGAAGCAGTTCTTC. This sequence encodes CASSQVAQKQFF.

This clone was seen a few times. The chain recombines TRBV5-1 with TRBJ1-5; 10 bases are shared with TRBD1. The CDR3 covers 15 residues. CDR1 and CDR2 from the germline V gene are SGHRS and YFSETQ. V was pared by 4 bases and J by 2 bases, with 3 bases of the junction left unmatched. CDR3 DNA sequence: TGCGCCAGCAGCATAGGACAGGGGGGCAATCAGCCCCAGCATTTT. Translation gives CASSIGQGGNQPQHF.

The chain employs TRBV3-1 (or the pseudogene TRBV3-2) and TRBJ2-5; TRBD1 might be the D (8 bases). Germline V gene sequence: CDR1 LGHDT, CDR2 YNNKEL (reference sequence). Trimming shortened V by 5 bases and J by 2 bases, and 18 bases separated the two germline ends. This CDR3 has 16 residues. CDR3 sequence: CASSSRQGRGQETQYF. The CDR3 DNA is TGTGCCAGCAGCTCCCGACAGGGGAGGGGGCAAGAGACCCAGTACTTC.

In this sample, this clone turned up once. J is TRBJ2-1 and V is TRBV5-1, with a tentative D call TRBD2 (6 bases). This CDR3 region has 15 residues. Germline lookup yields CDR1 SGHRS and CDR2 YFSETQ. Trimming took 0 bases from V and 4 from J, leaving 11 bases between them. For the CDR3, the DNA is TGCGCCAGCAGCTTGGGGACGGGAGCGTACAATGAGCAGTTCTTC. Translation gives CASSLGTGAYNEQFF.

This chain joins TRBV5-1 and TRBJ2-1; D may be TRBD1 (6 bases). The CDR3 runs to 15 residues. CDR1 SGHRS and CDR2 YFSETQ come from the germline V gene. Trimming shortened V by 0 bases and J by 4 bases, and 11 bases separated the two germline ends. CDR3 in amino acids: CASSLEVQGYNEQFF. CDR3 nucleotide sequence: TGCGCCAGCAGCTTGGAAGTACAGGGTTACAATGAGCAGTTCTTC.

The chain is built from TRBV24-1 and TRBJ2-1, with 9 nucleotides matching TRBD2. Trimming removed 3 bases from V and 3 bases from J; junction bases left unmatched: 11. The CDR3 is made up of 18 amino acids. Germline lookup yields CDR1 KGHDR and CDR2 SFDVKD. The CDR3: CATSDIAGGPFGYNEQFF. CDR3 nucleotides: TGTGCCACCAGTGATATCGCGGGAGGGCCCTTTGGCTACAATGAGCAGTTCTTC.

The chain couples TRBV28 to TRBJ1-2, with a possible D match to TRBD1 (6 bases). Trimming removed 6 bases at V and 8 bases at J, with 16 bases between. Germline lookup yields CDR1 MDHEN and CDR2 SYDVKM. The CDR3 is 13 residues long. Here the CDR3 reads CASRQTGSGGYTF. CDR3 bases: TGTGCCAGCAGGCAGACAGGCTCGGGAGGCTACACCTTC.